The T cell receptor beta chain under discussion was sequenced for a study of blood T cell repertoires in COVID-19. The length of the CDR3 is 13 residues. J lost 5 bases, V lost 2 bases, and 2 bases had no gene match. Repertoires were generated with immunoSEQ multiplex PCR, while TCRdb's copy carries only in-frame clones and drops some. The repertoire holds hundreds of thousands of clones, approximately 87% seen once, with roughly 2.2% in the top ten. The receptor was derived from a woman aged 50 to 60 with acute or convalescent COVID-19. Input material: peripheral blood. This rearrangement joins TRBV12-3 or TRBV12-4 to TRBJ1-2, with 7 bases matching TRBD1. As DNA, the CDR3 is TGTGCCAGCAGTTTATGGGACAGTTATGGCTACACCTTC. It encodes CASSLWDSYGYTF.